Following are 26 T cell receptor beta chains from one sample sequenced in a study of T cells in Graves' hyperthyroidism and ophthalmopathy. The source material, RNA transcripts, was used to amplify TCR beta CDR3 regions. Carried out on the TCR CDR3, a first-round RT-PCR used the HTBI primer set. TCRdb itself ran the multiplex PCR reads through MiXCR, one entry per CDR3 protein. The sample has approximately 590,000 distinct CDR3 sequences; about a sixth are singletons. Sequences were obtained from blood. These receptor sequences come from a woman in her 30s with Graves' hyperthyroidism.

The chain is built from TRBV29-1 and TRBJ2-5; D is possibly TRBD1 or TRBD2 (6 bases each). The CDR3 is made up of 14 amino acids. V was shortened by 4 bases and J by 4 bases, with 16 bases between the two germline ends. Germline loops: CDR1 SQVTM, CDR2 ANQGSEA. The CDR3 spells CSVGGARGRETQYF. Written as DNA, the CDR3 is TGCAGCGTTGGCGGGGCCAGGGGAAGAGAGACCCAGTACTTC. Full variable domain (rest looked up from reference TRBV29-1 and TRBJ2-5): SAVISQKPSRDICQRGTSLTIQCQVDSQVTMMFWYRQQPGQSLTLIATANQGSEATYESGFVIDKFPISRPNLTFSTLTVSNMSPEDSSIYLCSVGGARGRETQYFGPGTRLLVL.

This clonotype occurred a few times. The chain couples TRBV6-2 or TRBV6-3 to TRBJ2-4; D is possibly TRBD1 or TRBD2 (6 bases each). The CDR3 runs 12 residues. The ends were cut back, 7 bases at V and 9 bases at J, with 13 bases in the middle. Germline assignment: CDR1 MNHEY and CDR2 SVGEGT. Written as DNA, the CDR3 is TGTGCCAGCACAGGCGGAGGGGGCATTCAGTACTTC. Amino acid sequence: CASTGGGGIQYF.

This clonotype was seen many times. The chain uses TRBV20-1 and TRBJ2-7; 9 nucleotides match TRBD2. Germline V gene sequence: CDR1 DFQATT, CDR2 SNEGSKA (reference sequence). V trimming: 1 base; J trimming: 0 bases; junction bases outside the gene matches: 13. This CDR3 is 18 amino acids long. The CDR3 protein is CSARGLEGGRAFSYEQYF. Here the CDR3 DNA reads TGCAGTGCTAGAGGCCTCGAAGGCGGGAGGGCCTTCTCCTACGAGCAGTACTTC.

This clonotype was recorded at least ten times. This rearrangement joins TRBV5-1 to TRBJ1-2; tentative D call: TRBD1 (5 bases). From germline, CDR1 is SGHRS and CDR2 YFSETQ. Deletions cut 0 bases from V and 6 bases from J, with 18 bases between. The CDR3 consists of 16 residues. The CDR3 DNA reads TGCGCCAGCAGCTTGGGGGCACTTCAGGGTAGTGATGGCTACACCTTC. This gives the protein CASSLGALQGSDGYTF.

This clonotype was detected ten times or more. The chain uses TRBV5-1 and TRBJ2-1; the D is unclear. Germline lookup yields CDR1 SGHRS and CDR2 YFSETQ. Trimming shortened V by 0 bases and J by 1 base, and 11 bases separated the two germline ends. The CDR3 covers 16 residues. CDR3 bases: TGCGCCAGCAGCTTGGGGCGCCGCTCATCCTACAATGAGCAGTTCTTC. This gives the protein CASSLGRRSSYNEQFF.

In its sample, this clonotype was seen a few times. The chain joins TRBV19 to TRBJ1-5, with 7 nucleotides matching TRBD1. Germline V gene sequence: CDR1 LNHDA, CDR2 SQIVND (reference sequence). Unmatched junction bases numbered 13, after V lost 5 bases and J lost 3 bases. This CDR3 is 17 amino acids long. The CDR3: CASSSWTGGASNQPQHF. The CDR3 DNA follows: TGTGCCAGTAGTTCCTGGACAGGCGGAGCCTCCAATCAGCCCCAGCATTTT. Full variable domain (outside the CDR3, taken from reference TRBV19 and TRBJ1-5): DGGITQSPKYLFRKEGQNVTLSCEQNLNHDAMYWYRQDPGQGLRLIYYSQIVNDFQKGDIAEGYSVSREKKESFPLTVTSAQKNPTAFYLCASSSWTGGASNQPQHFGDGTRLSIL.

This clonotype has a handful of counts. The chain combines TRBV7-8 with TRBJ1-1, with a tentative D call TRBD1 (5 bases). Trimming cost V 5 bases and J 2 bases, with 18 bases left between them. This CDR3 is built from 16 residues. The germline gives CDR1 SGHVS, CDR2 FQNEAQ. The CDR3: CASSHAATEINTEAFF. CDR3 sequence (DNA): TGTGCCAGCAGCCATGCGGCGACAGAGATTAACACTGAAGCTTTCTTT. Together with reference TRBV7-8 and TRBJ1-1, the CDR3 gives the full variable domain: GAGVSQSPRYKVAKRGQDVALRCDPISGHVSLFWYQQALGQGPEFLTYFQNEAQLDKSGLPSDRFFAERPEGSVSTLKIQRTQQEDSAVYLCASSHAATEINTEAFFGQGTRLTVV.

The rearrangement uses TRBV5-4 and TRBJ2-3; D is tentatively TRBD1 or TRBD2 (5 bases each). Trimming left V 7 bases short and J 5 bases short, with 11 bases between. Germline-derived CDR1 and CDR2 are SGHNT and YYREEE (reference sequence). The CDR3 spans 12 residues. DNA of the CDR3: TGTGCCAGCTGGGACGGTGGAGATACGCAGTATTTT. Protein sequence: CASWDGGDTQYF.

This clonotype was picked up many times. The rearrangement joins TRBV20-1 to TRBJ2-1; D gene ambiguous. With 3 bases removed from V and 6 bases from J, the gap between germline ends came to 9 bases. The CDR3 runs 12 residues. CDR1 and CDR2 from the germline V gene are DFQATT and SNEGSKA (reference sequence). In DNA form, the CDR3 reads TGCAGTGCTAGTGACCTTACCAATGAGCAGTTCTTC. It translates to CSASDLTNEQFF.

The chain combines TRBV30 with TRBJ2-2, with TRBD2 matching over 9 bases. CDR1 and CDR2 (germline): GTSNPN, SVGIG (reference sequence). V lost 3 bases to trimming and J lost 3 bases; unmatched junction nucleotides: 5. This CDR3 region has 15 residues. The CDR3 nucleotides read TGTGCCTGGAGGGGACTAGCCGTGGACACCGGGGAGCTGTTTTTT. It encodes CAWRGLAVDTGELFF.

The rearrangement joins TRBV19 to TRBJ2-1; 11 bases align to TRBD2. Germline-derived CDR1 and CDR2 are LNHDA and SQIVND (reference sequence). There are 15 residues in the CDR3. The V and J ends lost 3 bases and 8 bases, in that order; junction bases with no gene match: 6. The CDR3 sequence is CASSIGLAGRYEQFF. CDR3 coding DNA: TGTGCCAGTAGTATTGGACTAGCGGGTAGGTATGAGCAGTTCTTC.

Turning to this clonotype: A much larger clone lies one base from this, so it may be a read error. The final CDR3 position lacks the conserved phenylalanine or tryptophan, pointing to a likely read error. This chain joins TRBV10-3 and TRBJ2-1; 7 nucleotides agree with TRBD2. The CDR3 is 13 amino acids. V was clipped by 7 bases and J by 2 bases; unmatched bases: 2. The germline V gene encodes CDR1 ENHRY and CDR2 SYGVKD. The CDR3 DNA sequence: TGTGCCATCATGGCGGGAGCCTACAATGAGCAGTTCCTC. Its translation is CAIMAGAYNEQFL.

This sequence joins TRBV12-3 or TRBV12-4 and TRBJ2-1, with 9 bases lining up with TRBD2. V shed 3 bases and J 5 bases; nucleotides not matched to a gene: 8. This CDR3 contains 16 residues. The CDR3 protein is CASSFVAGVVDNEQFF. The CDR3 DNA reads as TGTGCCAGCAGTTTTGTAGCGGGAGTCGTCGACAATGAGCAGTTCTTC.

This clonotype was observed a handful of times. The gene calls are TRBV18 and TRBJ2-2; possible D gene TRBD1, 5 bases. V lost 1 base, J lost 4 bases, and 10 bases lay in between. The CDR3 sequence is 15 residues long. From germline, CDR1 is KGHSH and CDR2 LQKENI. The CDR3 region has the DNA TGTGCCAGCTCACCACAGGGGTGGAGCACCGGGGAGCTGTTTTTT. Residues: CASSPQGWSTGELFF.

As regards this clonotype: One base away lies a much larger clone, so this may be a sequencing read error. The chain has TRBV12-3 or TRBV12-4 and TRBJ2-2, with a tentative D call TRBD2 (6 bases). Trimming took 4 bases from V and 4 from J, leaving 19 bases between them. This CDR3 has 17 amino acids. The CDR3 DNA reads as TGTGCCAGCAGTTCCCAACCAGGGACTGATACCACCGGGGAGCTGTTTTTT. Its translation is CASSSQPGTDTTGELFF.

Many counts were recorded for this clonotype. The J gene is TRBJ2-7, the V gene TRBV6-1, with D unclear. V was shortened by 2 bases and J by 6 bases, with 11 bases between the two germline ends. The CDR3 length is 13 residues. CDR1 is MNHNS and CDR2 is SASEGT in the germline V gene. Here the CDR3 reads CASSERVAREQYF. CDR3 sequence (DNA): TGTGCCAGCAGTGAAAGAGTGGCGCGCGAGCAGTACTTC.

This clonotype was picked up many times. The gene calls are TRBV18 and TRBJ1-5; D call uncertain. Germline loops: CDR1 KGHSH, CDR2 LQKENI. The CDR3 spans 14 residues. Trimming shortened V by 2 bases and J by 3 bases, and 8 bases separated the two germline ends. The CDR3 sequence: CASSPYGPNQPQHF. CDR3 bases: TGTGCCAGCTCACCATACGGACCCAATCAGCCCCAGCATTTT. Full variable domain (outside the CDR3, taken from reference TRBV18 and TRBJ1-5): NAGVMQNPRHLVRRRGQEARLRCSPMKGHSHVYWYRQLPEEGLKFMVYLQKENIIDESGMPKERFSAEFPKEGPSILRIQQVVRGDSAAYFCASSPYGPNQPQHFGDGTRLSIL.

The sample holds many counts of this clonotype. The CDR3 region has the DNA TGTGCCAGCAGCCGGAAAGGGGTAACGAACACTGAAGCTTTCTTT. It specifies CASSRKGVTNTEAFF. The genes are TRBV12-3 or TRBV12-4 and TRBJ1-1; maybe TRBD1 (5 bases). V was trimmed by 6 bases and J by 1 base, leaving 15 bases between them. The CDR3 totals 15 residues.

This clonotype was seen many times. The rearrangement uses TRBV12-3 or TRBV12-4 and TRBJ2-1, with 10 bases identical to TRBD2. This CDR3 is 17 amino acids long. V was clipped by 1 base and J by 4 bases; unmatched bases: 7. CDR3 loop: CASSLGYSGRTYNEQFF. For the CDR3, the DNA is TGTGCCAGCAGTTTAGGGTATAGCGGGAGGACTTACAATGAGCAGTTCTTC.

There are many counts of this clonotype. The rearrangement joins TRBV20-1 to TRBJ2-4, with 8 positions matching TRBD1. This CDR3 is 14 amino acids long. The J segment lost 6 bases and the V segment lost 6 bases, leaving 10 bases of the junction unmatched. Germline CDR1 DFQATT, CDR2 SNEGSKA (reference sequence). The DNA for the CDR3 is TGCAGTGCGGAAGGGACAGGATGGAGAAACATTCAGTACTTC. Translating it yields CSAEGTGWRNIQYF.

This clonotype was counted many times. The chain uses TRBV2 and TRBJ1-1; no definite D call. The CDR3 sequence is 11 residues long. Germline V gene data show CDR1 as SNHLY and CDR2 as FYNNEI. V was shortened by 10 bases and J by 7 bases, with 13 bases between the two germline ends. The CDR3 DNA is TGTGCCACCCAGGAGGTCGGTGAAGCTTTCTTT. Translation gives CATQEVGEAFF. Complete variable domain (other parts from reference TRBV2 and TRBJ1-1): EPEVTQTPSHQVTQMGQEVILRCVPISNHLYFYWYRQILGQKVEFLVSFYNNEISEKSEIFDDQFSVERPDGSNFTLKIRSTKLEDSAMYFCATQEVGEAFFGQGTRLTVV.

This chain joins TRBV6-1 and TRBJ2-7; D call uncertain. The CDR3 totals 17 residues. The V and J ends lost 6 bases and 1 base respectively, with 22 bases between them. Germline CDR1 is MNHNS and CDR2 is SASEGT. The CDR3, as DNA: TGTGCCAGCAGGAGGATACAACCAAGGACGGGTTCCTACGAGCAGTACTTC. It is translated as CASRRIQPRTGSYEQYF.

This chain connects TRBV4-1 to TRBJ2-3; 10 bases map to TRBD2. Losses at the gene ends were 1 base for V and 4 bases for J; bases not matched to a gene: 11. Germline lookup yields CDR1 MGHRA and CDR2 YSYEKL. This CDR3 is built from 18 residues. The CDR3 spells CASSQGGASGSHPDTQYF. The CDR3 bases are TGCGCCAGCAGCCAAGGGGGCGCTAGCGGGAGTCATCCAGATACGCAGTATTTT.

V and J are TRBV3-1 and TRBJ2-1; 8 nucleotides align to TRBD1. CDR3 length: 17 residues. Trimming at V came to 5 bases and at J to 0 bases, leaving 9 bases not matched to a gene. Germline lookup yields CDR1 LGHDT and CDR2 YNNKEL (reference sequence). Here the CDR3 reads CASSSIGGTGSYNEQFF. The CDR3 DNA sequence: TGTGCCAGCAGCTCGATAGGTGGGACAGGCTCCTACAATGAGCAGTTCTTC.

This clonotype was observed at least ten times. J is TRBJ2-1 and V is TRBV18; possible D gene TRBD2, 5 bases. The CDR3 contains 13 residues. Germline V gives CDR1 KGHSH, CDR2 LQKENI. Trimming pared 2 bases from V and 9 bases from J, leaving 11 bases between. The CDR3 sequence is CASSPIEGSEQFF. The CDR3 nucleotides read TGTGCCAGCTCACCAATTGAAGGGAGTGAGCAGTTCTTC.

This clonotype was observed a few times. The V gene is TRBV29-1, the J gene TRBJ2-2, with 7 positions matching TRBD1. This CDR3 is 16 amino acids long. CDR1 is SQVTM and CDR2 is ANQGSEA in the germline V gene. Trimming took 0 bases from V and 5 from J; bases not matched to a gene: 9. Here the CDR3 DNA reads TGCAGCGTTGAAGATCACAATGCACAGGGGACCGGGGAGCTGTTTTTT. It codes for CSVEDHNAQGTGELFF.